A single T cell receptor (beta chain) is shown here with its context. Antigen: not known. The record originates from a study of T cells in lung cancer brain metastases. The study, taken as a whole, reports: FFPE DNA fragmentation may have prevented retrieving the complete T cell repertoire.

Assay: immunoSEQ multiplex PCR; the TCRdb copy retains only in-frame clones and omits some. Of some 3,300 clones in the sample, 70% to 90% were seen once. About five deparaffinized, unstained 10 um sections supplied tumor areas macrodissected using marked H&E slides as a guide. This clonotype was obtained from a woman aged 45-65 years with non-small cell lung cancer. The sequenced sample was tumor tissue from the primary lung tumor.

The CDR3 is CASSLDRETQYF. As DNA, the CDR3 is TGTGCCAGCAGCTTAGATCGAGAGACCCAGTACTTC. The chain combines TRBV7-3 with TRBJ2-5; D remains ambiguous. This CDR3 is 12 amino acids long. Germline V gene data show CDR1 as SGHTA and CDR2 as FQGTGA. Trimming left V 2 bases short and J 4 bases short, with 5 bases between.